Below, 18 T cell receptor beta chains from the same sample are listed, as sequenced in a study of T cell changes during pregnancy in multiple sclerosis. Produced via immunoSEQ multiplex PCR; TCRdb's table is partial and in-frame only. The sample has some 74,000 clones, just under 95% seen once; the top ten hold 3.5% to 4.5%. This material consisted of peripheral blood, taken after pregnancy. The receptor set was obtained from a female donor in good health, enrolled as a control in a pregnancy study.

The J gene is TRBJ2-1, the V gene TRBV28; D gene unclear. V lost 3 bases, J lost 10 bases, and 19 bases lay in between. This CDR3 is 15 amino acids long. The V gene's germline CDR1 is MDHEN and CDR2 SYDVKM. The CDR3 protein is CASSLPTQAPLEQFF. CDR3 bases: TGTGCCAGCAGTTTGCCCACTCAGGCACCGCTAGAGCAGTTCTTC.

The chain carries TRBV28 and TRBJ1-2; D possibly corresponds to TRBD1 (5 bases). Germline V CDR1 and CDR2: MDHEN, SYDVKM. The CDR3 sequence is 11 residues long. V dropped 5 bases and J dropped 7 bases, with 8 bases sitting between them. In DNA form, the CDR3 reads TGTGCCAGCAGTCCGGGGGGTGGCTACACCTTC. This translates into CASSPGGGYTF.

This chain uses TRBV29-1 with TRBJ2-3; 7 bases map to TRBD1. In germline, CDR1 is SQVTM, CDR2 ANQGSEA. This CDR3 has 14 amino acids. V lost 6 bases, J lost 2 bases, and 8 bases stayed unmatched. The DNA for the CDR3 is TGCAGCGTGGAGAGAGGGACAGCCACAGATACGCAGTATTTT. Protein: CSVERGTATDTQYF.

The chain is built from TRBV5-6 and TRBJ2-3; 7 bases are a match to TRBD2. CDR1 is SGHDT, CDR2 YYEEEE, per germline. V lost 5 bases to trimming and J lost 3 bases; unmatched junction nucleotides: 6. The CDR3 contains 14 residues. CDR3 sequence reads: CASSLAGVTDTQYF. The CDR3 DNA sequence: TGTGCCAGCAGTTTAGCGGGCGTTACAGATACGCAGTATTTT.

The chain employs TRBV18 and TRBJ2-1; 7 bases are shared with TRBD2. The V and J ends lost 6 bases and 2 bases, in that order; junction bases with no gene match: 4. This CDR3 is built from 14 residues. Germline lookup yields CDR1 KGHSH and CDR2 LQKENI. In nucleotides, the CDR3 is TGTGCCAGCTCGCCGGGGGGAACCTACAATGAGCAGTTCTTC. Protein sequence: CASSPGGTYNEQFF.

The gene calls are TRBV5-1 and TRBJ1-2; D unclear. V lost 4 bases and J 5 bases, leaving 15 bases between the germline ends. Germline loops: CDR1 SGHRS, CDR2 YFSETQ. The CDR3 length is 14 residues. CDR3 residues: CASSPDGLTYGYTF. The CDR3 nucleotides are TGCGCCAGCAGCCCGGACGGACTCACTTATGGCTACACCTTC.

This clone was recorded only once. V usage is TRBV5-5 and J usage is TRBJ1-6, with 7 bases lining up with TRBD1. The CDR3 is 18 residues long. V lost 3 bases, J lost 2 bases, and 11 bases stayed unmatched. The V gene's germline CDR1 is SGHKS and CDR2 YYEKEE (reference sequence). The CDR3 DNA is TGTGCCAGCAGCTCCTTGTCAGCAGGGGGTACCTATAATTCACCCCTCCACTTT. This gives the protein CASSSLSAGGTYNSPLHF.

The chain couples TRBV19 to TRBJ1-1; 7 nucleotides align to TRBD1. The V segment lost 6 bases and the J segment 4 bases; nucleotides outside the gene matches: 5. This CDR3 comprises 13 residues. Looked up from germline, CDR1 is LNHDA and CDR2 is SQIVND (reference sequence). CDR3 sequence (DNA): TGTGCCAGTAGCAGACAGGGAGGCACTGAAGCTTTCTTT. It encodes CASSRQGGTEAFF.

The rearrangement joins TRBV6-5 to TRBJ2-5, with 8 bases fitting TRBD2. This CDR3 contains 13 residues. Trimming took 2 bases from V and 7 from J; bases not matched to a gene: 3. Germline lookup yields CDR1 MNHEY and CDR2 SVGAGI. CDR3 loop: CASSYGLAGTQYF. DNA for the CDR3: TGTGCCAGCAGTTACGGACTAGCTGGGACCCAGTACTTC.

V gene TRBV28 combines with J gene TRBJ2-7; 8 bases map to TRBD1. CDR1 and CDR2 (germline): MDHEN, SYDVKM. J lost 5 bases, V lost 2 bases, and 5 bases had no gene match. This CDR3 region has 14 residues. The CDR3, as DNA: TGTGCCAGCAGTTTAGTGGACAGGGACAACGAGCAGTACTTC. It is translated as CASSLVDRDNEQYF.

V gene TRBV6-1 combines with J gene TRBJ2-7; tentative D call: TRBD1 (5 bases). The CDR3 sequence is 14 residues long. V gave up 4 bases and J gave up 3 bases, with 13 bases separating them. The germline CDR1 and CDR2 sequences are MNHNS and SASEGT. Here the CDR3 reads CASSAGGAHYEQYF. CDR3 bases: TGTGCCAGCAGTGCTGGTGGGGCCCACTACGAGCAGTACTTC.

This chain joins TRBV5-4 and TRBJ2-3, with D uncertain. The germline CDR1 and CDR2 sequences are SGHNT and YYREEE (reference sequence). This CDR3 contains 13 residues. V shed 8 bases and J shed 0 bases, with 10 bases lying between them. DNA of the CDR3: TGTGCCAGTAAACACGAAAGCACAGATACGCAGTATTTT. This gives the protein CASKHESTDTQYF.

This clone was found once. The chain combines TRBV28 with TRBJ2-1; no clear D. The V end lost 4 bases, the J end lost 8 bases, and 6 bases lay between the germline ends. CDR3 length equals 11 residues. The germline CDR1 and CDR2 sequences are MDHEN and SYDVKM. CDR3 loop: CASSSQYEQFF. CDR3 sequence (DNA): TGTGCCAGCAGTTCCCAGTATGAGCAGTTCTTC.

V and J are TRBV2 and TRBJ1-6; D is ambiguous. V gave up 6 bases and J gave up 9 bases, with 18 bases separating them. CDR1 is SNHLY and CDR2 is FYNNEI in the germline V gene. This CDR3 spans 15 amino acids. CDR3 nucleotide sequence: TGTGCCAGCAGAGAACCTGACACCAGTGGTTCACCCCTCCACTTT. Its protein product is CASREPDTSGSPLHF.

There are many counts of this clone. The CDR3 region is CASSGEASGGTDTQYF. The CDR3 coding sequence is TGTGCCAGCAGTGGAGAAGCTAGCGGGGGCACAGATACGCAGTATTTT. The J gene is TRBJ2-3, the V gene TRBV6-4; TRBD2 aligns across 9 bases. The CDR3 runs to 16 residues. V was pared by 4 bases and J by 1 base, with 6 bases of the junction left unmatched. CDR1 and CDR2 (germline): MRHNA, SNTAGT.

The V call is TRBV5-4, the J call TRBJ2-5; 10 bases are shared with TRBD2. V trimming: 0 bases; J trimming: 7 bases; junction bases outside the gene matches: 6. This CDR3 region has 15 residues. The germline CDR1 and CDR2 sequences are SGHNT and YYREEE (reference sequence). The CDR3 coding sequence is TGTGCCAGCAGCTTGGCTAGCGGGAGTTTAGGGACCCAGTACTTC. Translated: CASSLASGSLGTQYF. Full variable domain (rest looked up from reference TRBV5-4 and TRBJ2-5): ETGVTQSPTHLIKTRGQQVTLRCSSQSGHNTVSWYQQALGQGPQFIFQYYREEENGRGNFPPRFSGLQFPNYSSELNVNALELDDSALYLCASSLASGSLGTQYFGPGTRLLVL.

The chain joins TRBV7-6 to TRBJ2-3; D possibly corresponds to TRBD2 (6 bases). V lost 3 bases, J lost 2 bases, and 12 bases lay in between. This CDR3 is built from 15 residues. Germline V gives CDR1 SGHVS, CDR2 FNYEAQ. DNA for the CDR3: TGTGCCAGCAGCTTGGGCGGGGCAGACACAGATACGCAGTATTTT. Protein sequence: CASSLGGADTDTQYF.

The table lists this clone with a count of one. V is TRBV6-1 and J is TRBJ1-1; tentative D call: TRBD1 (5 bases). The CDR3 length is 14 residues. Trimming removed 1 base at V and 4 bases at J, with 10 bases between. Germline V gives CDR1 MNHNS, CDR2 SASEGT. The DNA for the CDR3 is TGTGCCAGCAGTGAAGAGGGGCAAGTCACTGAAGCTTTCTTT. Residues: CASSEEGQVTEAFF.